The next 7 T cell receptor beta chains were all read from a single sample in a study of beta chain features in type 1 diabetes. Reverse transcription of all isolated RNA meant that expressed TCRB transcripts were sequenced. Sequenced by immunoSEQ multiplex PCR; TCRdb stores in-frame clones only, minus some. The data show hundreds of thousands of clones, with around 16% seen just once and approximately 0.093% held by the top ten. Sample: naive CD4+ T cells from blood. Receptors originate from a man between 18 and 35 years old in good health.

There are a few counts of this clone. The rearrangement uses TRBV5-5 and TRBJ2-7; D possibly uses TRBD1 or TRBD2 (5 bases each). The germline V gene encodes CDR1 SGHKS and CDR2 YYEKEE (reference sequence). Trimming took off 6 bases at V and 3 bases at J, with 13 bases between the two ends. This CDR3 is 13 amino acids long. CDR3 DNA: TGTGCCAGCAACCTAGGGACGGACTACGAGCAGTACTTC. Its translation is CASNLGTDYEQYF.

A few counts support this clone. The chain is built from TRBV7-9 and TRBJ2-5; a possible D gene is TRBD1 (5 bases). The CDR3 runs to 14 residues. V was clipped by 3 bases and J by 5 bases, with 13 bases between them. Germline V gene lookup returns CDR1 SEHNR and CDR2 FQNEAQ (reference sequence). The CDR3 nucleotides read TGTGCCAGCAGCTTTTTAGTTACAGGCGAGACCCAGTACTTC. The encoded protein is CASSFLVTGETQYF.

This clone was observed a few times. This sequence joins TRBV5-1 and TRBJ2-5; 8 positions agree with TRBD1. The germline CDR1 and CDR2 sequences are SGHRS and YFSETQ. The CDR3 runs 16 residues. V was clipped by 0 bases and J by 5 bases; unmatched bases: 9. CDR3 loop: CASSLADPRGHETQYF. CDR3 nucleotide sequence: TGCGCCAGCAGCTTGGCGGATCCCAGGGGGCACGAGACCCAGTACTTC.

CDR3 in DNA: TGTGCCAGCAGTTTGAGGGTGGCTGGGGCCAACGTCCTGACTTTC. Amino acids: CASSLRVAGANVLTF. This chain uses TRBV27 with TRBJ2-6, with a possible D match to TRBD2 (5 bases). Trimming took 3 bases from V and 2 from J, leaving 8 bases between them. This CDR3 spans 15 amino acids. CDR1 and CDR2 (germline): MNHEY, SMNVEV (reference sequence).

This chain uses TRBV7-2 with TRBJ2-1; D not resolved. CDR3 length: 13 amino acids. The germline V gene encodes CDR1 SGHTA and CDR2 FQGNSA. Between the trimmed V and J ends, which lost 2 bases and 14 bases, there was a span of 16 bases. Written as DNA, the CDR3 is TGTGCCAGCAGCTTATACGACACGGTAAGGGAGTTCTTC. It yields the protein CASSLYDTVREFF.

A few counts support this clone. This rearrangement joins TRBV28 to TRBJ1-5, with 11 bases aligning to TRBD1. Per germline, CDR1 MDHEN and CDR2 SYDVKM. The junction had 8 bases not matched to a gene; V was cut back by 6 bases and J by 7 bases. The CDR3 is 15 residues long. CDR3 in DNA: TGTGCCAGCAGCCGGACAGGGGGCTTCGGGCAGCCCCAGCATTTT. Translating gives CASSRTGGFGQPQHF.

The chain is built from TRBV6-4 and TRBJ2-3; D is unresolved. CDR1 MRHNA and CDR2 SNTAGT come from the germline V gene. The CDR3 has 15 residues. The V gene lost 2 bases and the J gene lost 0 bases, with 9 bases spanning the gap. The CDR3 spells CASSDRPSSTDTQYF. The CDR3 region has the DNA TGTGCCAGCAGTGACCGGCCTTCTAGCACAGATACGCAGTATTTT.